A single sample gave rise to the 10 T cell receptor beta chains below, sequenced in a study of blood T cell repertoires in COVID-19. Assay: immunoSEQ multiplex PCR; the TCRdb copy retains only in-frame clones and omits some. The profile covers around 190,000 clones, with approximately 91% appearing a single time and 15% to 20% taken by the ten largest. The sample taken for sequencing was peripheral blood. Receptors originate from a man between 45 and 60 years old with COVID-19, enrolled during active disease.

Here the CDR3 DNA reads TGTGCCAGCAGTTACTCGGCCCCTGGTGTACGCTACACCTTC. It yields the protein CASSYSAPGVRYTF. The genes are TRBV6-5 and TRBJ1-2; D is undetermined. Germline V gives CDR1 MNHEY, CDR2 SVGAGI. The V and J ends lost 0 bases and 9 bases respectively, with 14 bases between them. The CDR3 is 14 amino acids.

The CDR3: CASSPQGKETQYF. Written as DNA, the CDR3 is TGTGCCAGTAGTCCTCAGGGCAAAGAGACCCAGTACTTC. The chain recombines TRBV19 with TRBJ2-5; tentatively, D is TRBD1 (5 bases). This CDR3 contains 13 residues. Germline CDR1 and CDR2: LNHDA and SQIVND (reference sequence). V was shortened by 5 bases and J by 3 bases, with 10 bases between the two germline ends. The whole variable domain, filled in from reference TRBV19 and TRBJ2-5, reads DGGITQSPKYLFRKEGQNVTLSCEQNLNHDAMYWYRQDPGQGLRLIYYSQIVNDFQKGDIAEGYSVSREKKESFPLTVTSAQKNPTAFYLCASSPQGKETQYFGPGTRLLVL.

This clone was observed once. V gene TRBV9 combines with J gene TRBJ2-7, with 10 positions matching TRBD1. Germline V CDR1 and CDR2: SGDLS, YYNGEE. After removal of 2 bases from V and 2 bases from J, the junction contained 7 bases not matched to a gene. The length of the CDR3 is 16 residues. CDR3 coding DNA: TGTGCCAGCAGCGTCTCCTCCGGGACAGGGGCCTACGAGCAGTACTTC. Encoded protein: CASSVSSGTGAYEQYF.

The genes are TRBV3-1 (or the pseudogene TRBV3-2) and TRBJ1-6, with D perhaps matching TRBD1 (5 bases). V was clipped by 7 bases and J by 11 bases, with 12 bases between them. The CDR3 runs 12 residues. Per the germline V gene, CDR1 is LGHDT and CDR2 is YNNKEL (reference sequence). CDR3 amino acids: CASTGGGTPLHF. The CDR3 DNA reads as TGTGCCAGCACCGGGGGGGGGACACCCCTCCACTTT.

The gene calls are TRBV6-5 and TRBJ1-5, with 10 bases that match TRBD1. The CDR3 is 14 residues long. Germline trimming cut 8 bases from V and 5 bases from J; bases unmatched to any gene: 6. The germline gives CDR1 MNHEY, CDR2 SVGAGI. The CDR3 region is CASGLGTGDQPQHF. The CDR3 nucleotides are TGTGCCAGCGGCCTTGGGACAGGGGATCAGCCCCAGCATTTT.

The CDR3 DNA reads as TGTGCCAGCAGTCCAAACGGGGGGCTAGCAGTGACCCAGTACTTC. It translates to CASSPNGGLAVTQYF. J is TRBJ2-5 and V is TRBV6-5; maybe TRBD2 (7 bases). The CDR3 has 15 amino acids. CDR1 and CDR2 from the germline V gene are MNHEY and SVGAGI. The V and J ends lost 5 bases and 7 bases respectively, with 20 bases between them.

The chain joins TRBV29-1 to TRBJ2-2, with 9 bases matching TRBD1. V dropped 7 bases and J dropped 0; count of bases not matched to a gene: 9. The germline V gene has CDR1 SQVTM and CDR2 ANQGSEA. The CDR3 covers 16 residues. The CDR3 DNA is TGCAGCGCTCCGGGACAGGGTTTCCCGAACACCGGGGAGCTGTTTTTT. Its translation: CSAPGQGFPNTGELFF.

The chain couples TRBV7-9 to TRBJ1-2, with 7 nucleotides matching TRBD1. The V gene's germline CDR1 is SEHNR and CDR2 FQNEAQ (reference sequence). V gave up 3 bases and J gave up 5 bases; unmatched junction bases: 3. The CDR3 is made up of 13 amino acids. CDR3 DNA sequence: TGTGCCAGCAGCTTCCCGGGACAGTATGGCTACACCTTC. Amino acids: CASSFPGQYGYTF.

DNA for the CDR3: TGTGCCAGTAGTAGGACAGACAATGAGCAGTTCTTC. Translation gives CASSRTDNEQFF. V is TRBV19 and J is TRBJ2-1; D is possibly TRBD1 (6 bases). Trimming pared 4 bases from V and 5 bases from J, leaving 6 bases between. This CDR3 comprises 12 residues. In germline, CDR1 is LNHDA, CDR2 SQIVND (reference sequence).

This clone was counted a single time. The chain uses TRBV6-4 and TRBJ1-6; D is perhaps TRBD1 (5 bases). V dropped 5 bases and J dropped 7 bases, with 9 bases sitting between them. Germline lookup yields CDR1 MRHNA and CDR2 SNTAGT. The CDR3 contains 13 residues. CDR3 sequence: CASSTGVNSPLHF. The CDR3 bases are TGTGCCAGCAGTACAGGCGTAAATTCACCCCTCCACTTT.